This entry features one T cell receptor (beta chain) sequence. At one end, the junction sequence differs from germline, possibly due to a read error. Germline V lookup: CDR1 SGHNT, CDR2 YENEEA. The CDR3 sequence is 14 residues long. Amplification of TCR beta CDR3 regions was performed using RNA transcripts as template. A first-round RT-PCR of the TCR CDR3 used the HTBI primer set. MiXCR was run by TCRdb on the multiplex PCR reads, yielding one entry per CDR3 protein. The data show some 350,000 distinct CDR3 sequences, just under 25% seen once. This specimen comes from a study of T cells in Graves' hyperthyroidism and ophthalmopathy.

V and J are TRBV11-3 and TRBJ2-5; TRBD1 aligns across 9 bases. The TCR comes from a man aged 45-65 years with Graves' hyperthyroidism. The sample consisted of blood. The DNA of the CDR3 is TGCGCCAGCAGCCCCCGGACAGGGGACGAGACCCAGTACTTC. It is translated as CASSPRTGDETQYF.